The entry below describes one T cell receptor (beta chain). Its target is unknown. Method: immunoSEQ multiplex PCR; TCRdb's copy keeps in-frame clones and lacks some. The table includes some 120,000 clones, around 84% detected once. The source of the sample is a study of T cell responses to AZD1222 COVID-19 vaccine. General study points: Spike-specific TCR breadth and depth were elevated following two AZD1222 doses.

Germline assignment: CDR1 MGHRA and CDR2 YSYEKL. CDR3 length: 17 residues. V dropped 3 bases and J dropped 3; count of bases not matched to a gene: 9. Source: peripheral blood, taken 28 days after the second AZD1222 dose. This TCR derives from an adult who received the AZD1222 COVID-19 vaccine. The genes are TRBV4-1 and TRBJ1-5; 9 bases agree with TRBD1. The CDR3 spells CASSQESGTGNNQPQHF. DNA of the CDR3: TGCGCCAGCAGCCAGGAATCCGGGACAGGGAACAATCAGCCCCAGCATTTT.